These 15 T cell receptor beta chains were sequenced from one sample in a study of regulatory T cells in long-lasting Graves disease. Construction of TCR beta libraries relied on iRepertoire HTBI primers and on Arm-PCR targeting CDR3 regions. Each CDR3 protein is one row after TCRdb ran MiXCR on the multiplex PCR reads. The sample has about 610,000 distinct CDR3 sequences, about 16% seen once. The sample's time point: newly diagnosed GD, antithyroid drugs for less than 3 months. From RNA extracted from PBMCs, the TCR library was made. These records were also assigned to another study, of T cells in Graves' hyperthyroidism and ophthalmopathy.

The sample consisted of peripheral blood mononuclear cells (PBMCs), taken at new diagnosis, from a patient treated with antithyroid drugs. The source of these receptors is a man in his late teens or twenties with Graves disease.

This clonotype has a count of ten or more. The rearrangement joins TRBV18 to TRBJ2-1; a possible D gene is TRBD1 (5 bases). The CDR3 length is 14 residues. The germline V gene has CDR1 KGHSH and CDR2 LQKENI. V lost 3 bases and J lost 6, with 12 bases in between. Here the CDR3 reads CASSPEQGSNEQFF. The CDR3 DNA sequence: TGTGCCAGCTCACCCGAGCAGGGAAGCAATGAGCAGTTCTTC.

This clonotype was counted at least ten times. V gene TRBV28 combines with J gene TRBJ1-5, with a possible D match to TRBD1 (6 bases). V was cut by 6 bases and J by 4 bases, with 16 bases left in between. The V gene's germline CDR1 is MDHEN and CDR2 SYDVKM. CDR3 size: 15 residues. The CDR3 sequence: CASSVGTPLNQPQHF. The CDR3 coding sequence is TGTGCCAGCAGCGTAGGGACACCCCTGAATCAGCCCCAGCATTTT.

This clonotype appeared a few times. V and J are TRBV5-1 and TRBJ1-6; D is undetermined. The CDR3 has 12 amino acids. The germline V and J ends were trimmed by 0 bases and 9 bases, with 4 bases remaining between them. The V gene's germline CDR1 is SGHRS and CDR2 YFSETQ. Written as DNA, the CDR3 is TGCGCCAGCAGCTTGGACCGTTCACCCCTCCACTTT. This gives the protein CASSLDRSPLHF.

This clonotype showed up many times. The J gene is TRBJ1-1, the V gene TRBV29-1; D is unresolved. V lost 3 bases and J 2 bases, leaving 10 bases between the germline ends. This CDR3 region has 13 residues. Germline V CDR1 and CDR2: SQVTM, ANQGSEA. CDR3 nucleotide sequence: TGCAGCGTTGAGGCGGGAGTCAACACTGAAGCTTTCTTT. Amino acids: CSVEAGVNTEAFF.

This clonotype occurred many times. V and J are TRBV5-1 and TRBJ2-1, with 9 bases that match TRBD2. With V trimmed by 2 bases and J by 2 bases, 2 bases remained unmatched. This CDR3 contains 15 residues. Germline V gene sequence: CDR1 SGHRS, CDR2 YFSETQ. The CDR3 reads CASSFSSGAYNEQFF. The CDR3 coding sequence is TGCGCCAGCAGCTTCTCTAGCGGGGCCTACAATGAGCAGTTCTTC.

This clonotype has just a few counts. The genes are TRBV25-1 and TRBJ1-1, with 7 bases identical to TRBD1. The V segment lost 8 bases and the J segment 1 base; nucleotides outside the gene matches: 4. The length of the CDR3 is 13 residues. The germline CDR1 and CDR2 sequences are MGHDK and SYGVNS. The CDR3 loop reads CASEGGWNTEAFF. CDR3 nucleotides: TGTGCCAGCGAAGGGGGCTGGAACACTGAAGCTTTCTTT.

This clonotype was seen only a few times. The chain links TRBV20-1 to TRBJ2-5, with TRBD2 identical over 10 bases. V lost 1 base and J lost 7; bases outside the gene matches: 21. CDR3 length equals 19 residues. The germline CDR1 and CDR2 sequences are DFQATT and SNEGSKA (reference sequence). CDR3 in amino acids: CSARGGIWEREGFMGTQYF. The CDR3 region has the DNA TGCAGTGCTAGAGGGGGGATATGGGAGCGGGAGGGTTTTATGGGGACCCAGTACTTC.

CDR3 residues: CASSFGDRVLGQFF. As DNA, the CDR3 is TGCGCCAGCAGCTTCGGGGACAGGGTTCTGGGGCAGTTCTTC. The J gene is TRBJ2-1, the V gene TRBV5-1, with 9 bases aligning to TRBD1. There are 14 residues in the CDR3. V lost 2 bases, J lost 12 bases, and 9 bases stayed unmatched. CDR1 and CDR2 from the germline V gene are SGHRS and YFSETQ. Complete variable domain (other parts from reference TRBV5-1 and TRBJ2-1): KAGVTQTPRYLIKTRGQQVTLSCSPISGHRSVSWYQQTPGQGLQFLFEYFSETQRNKGNFPGRFSGRQFSNSRSEMNVSTLELGDSALYLCASSFGDRVLGQFFGPGTRLTVL.

The rearrangement joins TRBV9 to TRBJ2-5; TRBD2 is a possible D gene (6 bases). V dropped 0 bases and J dropped 6 bases, with 12 bases sitting between them. CDR3 size: 14 residues. Per germline, CDR1 SGDLS and CDR2 YYNGEE. The CDR3 region has the DNA TGTGCCAGCAGCGTAGCGGGAGACGGGAAGACCCAGTACTTC. It encodes CASSVAGDGKTQYF.

This clonotype has just a few counts. The rearrangement joins TRBV20-1 to TRBJ1-1; 7 nucleotides agree with TRBD1. V lost 1 base to trimming and J lost 0 bases; unmatched junction nucleotides: 14. This CDR3 is 18 amino acids long. Germline V gene sequence: CDR1 DFQATT, CDR2 SNEGSKA (reference sequence). The CDR3 DNA reads TGCAGTGCTAGAGTCCTTTACGTGCGGGACAGACTGAACACTGAAGCTTTCTTT. It specifies CSARVLYVRDRLNTEAFF.

This clonotype was counted many times. The chain links TRBV28 to TRBJ1-2; D call uncertain. Per the germline V gene, CDR1 is MDHEN and CDR2 is SYDVKM. V lost 7 bases, J lost 3 bases, and 9 bases lay in between. The CDR3 extends over 12 amino acids. This chain's CDR3 is CASNEIHYGYTF. Here the CDR3 DNA reads TGTGCCAGCAACGAAATCCACTATGGCTACACCTTC.

This clonotype has only a few counts. The chain couples TRBV5-1 to TRBJ1-6, with no clear D. CDR1 is SGHRS and CDR2 is YFSETQ in the germline V gene. Trimming shortened V by 9 bases and J by 0 bases, and 16 bases separated the two germline ends. This CDR3 region has 16 residues. In DNA, the CDR3 is TGCGCCATCACAATTTTCGGGAGCTCCTATAATTCACCCCTCCACTTT. It encodes CAITIFGSSYNSPLHF.

The chain employs TRBV2 and TRBJ1-1; no clear D. The germline V and J ends were trimmed by 7 bases and 2 bases, with 11 bases remaining between them. CDR1 is SNHLY and CDR2 is FYNNEI in the germline V gene. This CDR3 contains 13 residues. In DNA form, the CDR3 reads TGTGCCAGCATGTCTCTTGGAAACACTGAAGCTTTCTTT. Its translation: CASMSLGNTEAFF.

V gene TRBV6-1 combines with J gene TRBJ2-1, with D tentatively TRBD2 (6 bases). Germline CDR1 reads MNHNS; CDR2 reads SASEGT. V was shortened by 7 bases and J by 4 bases, with 11 bases between the two germline ends. This CDR3 spans 13 amino acids. In DNA, the CDR3 is TGTGCCAGCACCCTAGCGAGATACAATGAGCAGTTCTTC. It specifies CASTLARYNEQFF.

This clonotype was counted ten times or more. The chain combines TRBV7-9 with TRBJ2-3, with D unclear. Per germline, CDR1 SEHNR and CDR2 FQNEAQ (reference sequence). The CDR3 contains 14 residues. V dropped 0 bases and J dropped 3 bases, with 7 bases sitting between them. The CDR3 region is CASSLAGRTDTQYF. The CDR3 coding sequence is TGTGCCAGCAGCTTAGCGGGAAGGACAGATACGCAGTATTTT.